The 24 T cell receptor beta chains presented below share a single source sample, sequenced in a study of CD8 T cells in ankylosing spondylitis. TCRdb re-called the 5' RACE reads with MiXCR, one entry per CDR3 protein. The data show approximately 220,000 distinct CDR3 sequences, 20% to 30% seen once. Sequenced input: blood, either unsorted or a sorted T cell fraction (not recorded which). Source of these receptors: a male donor with ankylosing spondylitis or in good health (not recorded which).

In its sample, this clonotype was seen many times. The CDR3 protein is CASSFIGLAGGYEQFF. As DNA, the CDR3 is TGTGCCAGCAGCTTCATTGGGCTAGCGGGAGGGTATGAGCAGTTCTTC. The rearrangement joins TRBV5-6 to TRBJ2-1, with 12 bases that match TRBD2. The CDR3 length is 16 residues. The junction had 8 bases not matched to a gene; V was cut back by 2 bases and J by 8 bases. CDR1 is SGHDT and CDR2 is YYEEEE in the germline V gene.

The rearrangement joins TRBV29-1 to TRBJ2-3; 9 bases fit TRBD2. Looked up from germline, CDR1 is SQVTM and CDR2 is ANQGSEA. The trim removed 5 bases at V and 3 bases at J, leaving 6 bases unmatched. The CDR3 runs to 14 residues. CDR3 in amino acids: CSVRLAGKTDTQYF. In DNA form, the CDR3 reads TGCAGCGTTCGTCTAGCGGGAAAAACAGATACGCAGTATTTT.

The genes are TRBV2 and TRBJ2-7; 7 nucleotides align to TRBD1. This CDR3 region has 15 residues. V lost 5 bases and J lost 2; bases outside the gene matches: 9. In germline, CDR1 is SNHLY, CDR2 FYNNEI. For the CDR3, the DNA is TGTGCCAGCAGTAAAGAGACAGGGAATACCTACGAGCAGTACTTC. This codes for CASSKETGNTYEQYF.

The table lists this clonotype with many counts. The rearrangement joins TRBV2 to TRBJ2-3, with 9 bases identical to TRBD2. The CDR3 runs 19 residues. Germline trimming cut 4 bases from V and 5 bases from J; bases unmatched to any gene: 19. Germline values: CDR1 SNHLY, CDR2 FYNNEI. The CDR3 bases are TGTGCCAGCAGTGTGGAGCGGGAGGTCTGGATGTCGTATCGAGATACGCAGTATTTT. The encoded protein is CASSVEREVWMSYRDTQYF.

The V call is TRBV14, the J call TRBJ2-1; D is perhaps TRBD2 (5 bases). Germline values: CDR1 SGHDN, CDR2 FVKESK. The CDR3 runs to 12 residues. V was cut by 0 bases and J by 12 bases, with 9 bases left in between. The CDR3 region is CASSQDEGRQFF. In DNA form, the CDR3 reads TGTGCCAGCAGCCAAGATGAGGGAAGGCAGTTCTTC.

CDR3 DNA sequence: TGTGCCAGCAGCTTGGCCGGGCGGGAGGGTAATGAGCAGTTCTTC. It yields the protein CASSLAGREGNEQFF. J is TRBJ2-1 and V is TRBV5-4; 9 bases line up with TRBD2. The germline V gene encodes CDR1 SGHNT and CDR2 YYREEE (reference sequence). V was clipped by 0 bases and J by 7 bases; unmatched bases: 5. The CDR3 spans 15 residues.

Details on this clonotype: A clone one base away is much larger, so this may be a read error. The gene calls are TRBV6-5 and TRBJ2-7, with a weak D call TRBD1 (6 bases). The CDR3 runs 16 residues. Germline V gene data show CDR1 as MNHEY and CDR2 as SVGAGI. V dropped 2 bases and J dropped 0 bases, with 14 bases sitting between them. The CDR3 sequence: CASSYRDKGSSYEQYF. The CDR3 bases are TGTGCCAGCAGTTACCGGGACAAGGGTTCCTCCTACGAGCAGTACTTC.

This clonotype was seen repeatedly, ten times or more. The chain joins TRBV20-1 to TRBJ2-1, with 9 positions matching TRBD2. In germline, CDR1 is DFQATT, CDR2 SNEGSKA (reference sequence). There are 15 residues in the CDR3. J was trimmed by 6 bases and V by 0 bases; bases with no gene match: 6. This chain's CDR3 is CSARDSAGGGNEQFF. The CDR3 coding sequence is TGCAGTGCTAGAGATTCGGCGGGAGGGGGCAATGAGCAGTTCTTC.

This clonotype was detected many times. The J gene is TRBJ2-5, the V gene TRBV10-3; 8 bases align to TRBD1. J was trimmed by 5 bases and V by 11 bases; bases with no gene match: 10. Germline V gene lookup returns CDR1 ENHRY and CDR2 SYGVKD. There are 13 residues in the CDR3. In DNA form, the CDR3 reads TGTGCCCTCTCCCGAGACAGGGGTGAGACCCAGTACTTC. It yields the protein CALSRDRGETQYF.

This clonotype appeared many times. V and J are TRBV20-1 and TRBJ2-4; TRBD2 matches 15 bases. This CDR3 has 16 amino acids. V lost 6 bases to trimming and J lost 3 bases; unmatched junction nucleotides: 6. CDR1 is DFQATT, CDR2 SNEGSKA, per germline (reference sequence). CDR3 nucleotide sequence: TGCAGTGCACCCGGGACTAGCGGGAGGAGCAAAAACATTCAGTACTTC. This codes for CSAPGTSGRSKNIQYF.

On this clonotype: A single base separates this from a much larger clone, so it may be a read error. The chain combines TRBV27 with TRBJ1-6; D gene unclear. CDR3 size: 14 residues. CDR1 and CDR2 from the germline V gene are MNHEY and SMNVEV (reference sequence). The CDR3 loop is CASSWRESTSPLLF. As DNA, the CDR3 is TGTGCCAGCAGTTGGAGGGAGAGTACTTCACCCCTCCTCTTT.

This clonotype was seen repeatedly, ten times or more. The chain joins TRBV29-1 to TRBJ2-1, with D perhaps TRBD1 (6 bases). This CDR3 has 14 amino acids. Germline V gene lookup returns CDR1 SQVTM and CDR2 ANQGSEA. Trimming shortened V by 3 bases and J by 5 bases, and 14 bases separated the two germline ends. The CDR3 sequence: CSVDDRKSHNEQFF. CDR3 DNA sequence: TGCAGCGTTGACGACAGGAAATCTCACAATGAGCAGTTCTTC.

This clonotype was seen repeatedly, ten times or more. The chain joins TRBV5-1 to TRBJ2-7; TRBD1 aligns across 7 bases. The germline CDR1 and CDR2 sequences are SGHRS and YFSETQ. The ends lost 4 bases at V and 6 bases at J; junction bases unmatched: 16. The CDR3 has 16 amino acids. The CDR3 DNA reads TGCGCCAGCAGCCCGGAGGCAGGGGGACCCCTTAGCGAGCAGTACTTC. This sequence encodes CASSPEAGGPLSEQYF.

At least ten counts were recorded for this clonotype. This chain uses TRBV20-1 with TRBJ2-7; D call uncertain. CDR1 DFQATT and CDR2 SNEGSKA come from the germline V gene (reference sequence). The CDR3 has 14 residues. V was trimmed by 0 bases and J by 2 bases, leaving 11 bases between them. Here the CDR3 reads CSARDHSLPYEQYF. The DNA of the CDR3 is TGCAGTGCTAGAGATCATTCCCTTCCCTACGAGCAGTACTTC.

This clonotype was counted ten times or more. The chain carries TRBV6-1 and TRBJ2-1; a possible D gene is TRBD1 (5 bases). With 6 bases removed from V and 9 bases from J, the gap between germline ends came to 21 bases. In germline, CDR1 is MNHNS, CDR2 SASEGT. The CDR3 loop spans 15 amino acids. The CDR3 spells CASSPAQVQGGEQFF. CDR3 DNA: TGTGCCAGCAGCCCCGCACAGGTTCAAGGTGGTGAGCAGTTCTTC.

The V gene is TRBV5-1, the J gene TRBJ2-2, with D hard to call. Trimming took off 1 base at V and 2 bases at J, with 9 bases between the two ends. Germline V gives CDR1 SGHRS, CDR2 YFSETQ. This CDR3 region has 15 residues. The CDR3, as DNA: TGCGCCAGCAGCTTGATAGGCGAAAACACCGGGGAGCTGTTTTTT. It codes for CASSLIGENTGELFF.

This clonotype has ten or more counts. This rearrangement joins TRBV5-1 to TRBJ2-3; a weak D match, TRBD2 (6 bases). V dropped 0 bases and J dropped 0 bases, with 14 bases sitting between them. Germline CDR1 reads SGHRS; CDR2 reads YFSETQ. The CDR3 extends over 17 amino acids. DNA for the CDR3: TGCGCCAGCAGCTTGGTTGGAGGGTACCAAAGCACAGATACGCAGTATTTT. Translation: CASSLVGGYQSTDTQYF.

V and J are TRBV5-5 and TRBJ2-1; possible D gene TRBD2, 6 bases. The CDR3 has 15 residues. Trimming cost V 4 bases and J 5 bases, with 16 bases left between them. The V gene's germline CDR1 is SGHKS and CDR2 YYEKEE (reference sequence). CDR3 sequence: CASSRSAGLHNEQFF. In DNA form, the CDR3 reads TGTGCCAGCAGCCGATCAGCGGGCTTACACAATGAGCAGTTCTTC.

The CDR3 region is CASRAGVTGELFF. CDR3 sequence (DNA): TGCGCCAGCAGAGCAGGGGTGACCGGGGAGCTGTTTTTT. The chain links TRBV5-1 to TRBJ2-2; a possible D gene is TRBD1 (6 bases). V was cut by 5 bases and J by 5 bases, with 10 bases left in between. Germline V gene data show CDR1 as SGHRS and CDR2 as YFSETQ. The CDR3 is 13 residues long.

This clonotype appeared many times. This sequence joins TRBV3-1 and TRBJ1-2, with 9 nucleotides matching TRBD1. Trimming at V came to 4 bases and at J to 8 bases, leaving 8 bases not matched to a gene. Germline values: CDR1 LGHDT, CDR2 YNNKEL (reference sequence). CDR3 length: 14 residues. CDR3 amino acids: CASSLGQGPGGYTF. The CDR3 coding sequence is TGTGCCAGCAGCCTTGGACAGGGGCCTGGAGGCTACACCTTC.

The CDR3 reads CASSFRGPNTEAFF. The CDR3 DNA reads TGCGCCAGCAGCTTCAGGGGACCGAACACTGAAGCTTTCTTT. The chain carries TRBV5-1 and TRBJ1-1, with a tentative D call TRBD1 (6 bases). CDR1 and CDR2 (germline): SGHRS, YFSETQ. Trimming shortened V by 2 bases and J by 1 base, and 9 bases separated the two germline ends. The CDR3 sequence is 14 residues long.

This clonotype was seen repeatedly, ten times or more. This chain uses TRBV20-1 with TRBJ2-2, with a tentative D call TRBD1 (6 bases). This CDR3 has 13 residues. Deletions cut 6 bases from V and 5 bases from J, with 13 bases between. From germline, CDR1 is DFQATT and CDR2 SNEGSKA (reference sequence). The CDR3 reads CSARTDSTGELFF. The CDR3, as DNA: TGCAGTGCGCGGACAGATTCAACCGGGGAGCTGTTTTTT.

This chain joins TRBV12-3 or TRBV12-4 and TRBJ2-7; TRBD1 agrees at 8 bases. The length of the CDR3 is 14 residues. The junction had 6 bases not matched to a gene; V was cut back by 6 bases and J by 2 bases. In DNA, the CDR3 is TGTGCCAGCAGAGTCGACAGGGGAGCCTACGAGCAGTACTTC. Translating it yields CASRVDRGAYEQYF.

This CDR3 is CASSPAGTYNEQFF. The CDR3, as DNA: TGTGCCAGCAGCCCGGCGGGCACCTACAATGAGCAGTTCTTC. The J gene is TRBJ2-1, the V gene TRBV5-5, with a tentative D call TRBD2 (5 bases). The CDR3 is made up of 14 amino acids. Trimming stripped 4 bases from V and 2 bases from J, with 10 bases between. CDR1 is SGHKS, CDR2 YYEKEE, per germline (reference sequence).